The present T cell receptor beta chain was sequenced within a study of beta chain features in type 1 diabetes. Reverse transcribing all isolated RNA meant expressed TCRB transcripts were sequenced. This table comes from immunoSEQ multiplex PCR, and its TCRdb copy is limited to in-frame clones, with some not included. The table includes over 40,000 clones, about 66% detected once. Germline V gene sequence: CDR1 MNHEY, CDR2 SMNVEV (reference sequence). With 7 bases clipped from V and 2 bases from J, the junction kept 9 bases outside the gene matches. The CDR3 has 15 residues. General study findings and limits: Moderately but significantly shorter TCRB CDR3s were found in Type 1 diabetes patients in all four CD4+ subsets. Equally in patients and controls, PCR might preferentially amplify shorter templates.

About this clone itself: Its antigen remains unidentified.

The receptor was derived from a woman aged 18-29 years with type 1 diabetes. Specimen: Tregs from blood. The chain has TRBV27 and TRBJ2-7; 9 bases are a match to TRBD1. The CDR3 bases are TGTGCCAGCACCCCTTGGGGACAGGGCCCCTACGAGCAGTACTTC. This codes for CASTPWGQGPYEQYF.